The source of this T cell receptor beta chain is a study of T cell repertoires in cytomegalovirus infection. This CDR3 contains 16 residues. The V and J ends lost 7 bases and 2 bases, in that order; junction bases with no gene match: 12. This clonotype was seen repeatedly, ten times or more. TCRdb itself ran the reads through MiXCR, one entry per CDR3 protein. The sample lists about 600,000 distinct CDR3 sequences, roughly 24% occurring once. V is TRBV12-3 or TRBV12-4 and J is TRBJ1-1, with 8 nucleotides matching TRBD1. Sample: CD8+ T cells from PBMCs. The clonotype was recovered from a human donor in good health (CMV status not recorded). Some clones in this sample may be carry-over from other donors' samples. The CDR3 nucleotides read TGTGCCAGCAACTGGGGGCAGGGGGCCTTCAACACTGAAGCTTTCTTT. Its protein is CASNWGQGAFNTEAFF.